This TCR beta chain was captured by sequencing in a study of technical replicates of blood from a few donors. Comments on this clone: The junction does not match germline at one end; this may be a read error.

This CDR3 region has 13 residues. Per the germline V gene, CDR1 is SGDLS and CDR2 is YYNGEE. Data came from immunoSEQ multiplex PCR; TCRdb stores just in-frame clones and leaves some out. The sample includes about 100,000 clones, under 96% of them seen just once. This clonotype was obtained from a human donor in good health. Material for sequencing was T cells isolated from PBMCs. This chain uses TRBV9 with TRBJ1-1; D unresolved. CDR3 sequence: CASSVVADGEEVF. The CDR3, as DNA: TGTGCCAGCAGCGTAGTAGCAGACGGAGAAGAAGTCTTT. The full variable domain, its missing parts supplied by reference TRBV9 and TRBJ1-1, is DSGVTQTPKHLITATGQRVTLRCSPRSGDLSVYWYQQSLDQGLQFLIQYYNGEERAKGNILERFSAQQFPDLHSELNLSSLELGDSALYFCASSVVADGEEVFGQGTRLTVV.